Below, one TCR beta chain is given with its context. The data were produced by immunoSEQ multiplex PCR, yet TCRdb's version contains in-frame clones alone and is incomplete. The table lists tens of thousands of clones, under 95% of them singletons. Per germline, CDR1 MNHEY and CDR2 SMNVEV (reference sequence). Germline trimming cut 8 bases from V and 0 bases from J; bases unmatched to any gene: 9. The length of the CDR3 is 16 residues. The sample originates from a study of T cells after somatic rescue of genetic block. Material: peripheral blood mononuclear cells (PBMCs). This chain uses TRBV27 with TRBJ1-5, with 8 positions matching TRBD1. This clonotype was obtained from a man aged 35 to 55. The CDR3 DNA sequence: TGTGCCAGCGGCCCAGGGGGCGTTTATAGCAATCAGCCCCAGCATTTT. The encoded protein is CASGPGGVYSNQPQHF.